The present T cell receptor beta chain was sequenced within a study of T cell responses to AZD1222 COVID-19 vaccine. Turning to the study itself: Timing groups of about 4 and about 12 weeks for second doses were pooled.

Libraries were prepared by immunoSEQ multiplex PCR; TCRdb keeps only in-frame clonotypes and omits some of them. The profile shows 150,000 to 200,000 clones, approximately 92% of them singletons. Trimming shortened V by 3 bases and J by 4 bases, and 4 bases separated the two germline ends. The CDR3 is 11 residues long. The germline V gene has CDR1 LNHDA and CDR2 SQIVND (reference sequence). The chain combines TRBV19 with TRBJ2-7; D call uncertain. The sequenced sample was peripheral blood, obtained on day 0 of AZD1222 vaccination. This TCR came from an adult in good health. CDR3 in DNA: TGTGCCAGTAGTATGGGTTACGAGCAGTACTTC. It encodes CASSMGYEQYF.